Listed below are T cell receptor beta chains from one sample, sequenced in a study of shared T cell receptors in the human thymus. Clones were read by immunoSEQ multiplex PCR, and TCRdb kept only the in-frame ones, dropping some. The sample shows around 340,000 clones, approximately 95% of them seen only once. The sequenced sample consisted of thymocytes. The source of these receptors is a human donor. Each CDR3 is given with its conserved first and last residue. Fields, in order: clone size, D gene, J gene, V gene, CDR3 protein, CDR3 DNA. D genes are given only for firm matches. The size of a clone is reported for some rows only, either as once, few or many, or as a class for expanded clones.

>-|TRBD2|TRBJ2-3|TRBV5-4
CASSRTSGDSTDTQYF
TGTGCCAGCAGCCGGACAAGCGGGGACTCCACAGATACGCAGTATTTT
>-|-|TRBJ2-5|TRBV18
CASSPQRRETQYF
TGTGCCAGCTCACCACAAAGACGAGAGACCCAGTACTTC
>-|-|TRBJ1-5|TRBV28
CASSRKGGNQPQHF
TGTGCCAGCAGTAGGAAGGGGGGAAATCAGCCCCAGCATTTT
>-|-|TRBJ1-1|TRBV6-5
CASSWTAGITEAFF
TGTGCCAGCAGTTGGACGGCTGGGATCACTGAAGCTTTCTTT
>-|-|TRBJ1-4|TRBV28
CASSLRNGEKLFF
TGTGCCAGCAGTTTGCGGAATGGGGAAAAACTGTTTTTT
>-|TRBD2|TRBJ2-7|TRBV7-2
CASSLNPGLAVHEQYF
TGTGCCAGCAGTCTCAACCCGGGACTAGCGGTGCACGAGCAGTACTTC
>-|TRBD2|TRBJ2-1|TRBV28
CASSSGTSVCEQFF
TGTGCCAGCAGTTCCGGGACTAGCGTTTGTGAGCAGTTCTTC
>-|TRBD1|TRBJ1-1|TRBV28
CASSRRTGPEEAFF
TGTGCCAGCAGTCGGAGGACAGGCCCAGAGGAAGCTTTCTTT
>once|-|TRBJ1-2|TRBV14
CASSQDPGENNGYTF
TGTGCCAGCAGCCAAGATCCGGGGGAAAACAATGGCTACACCTTC
>-|-|TRBJ2-7|TRBV28
CASRTRWILAYEQYF
TGTGCCAGCAGGACGCGTTGGATCTTAGCCTACGAGCAGTACTTC
>-|TRBD1|TRBJ2-6|TRBV6-4
CASSDPIRDRGRGSPGANVLTF
TGTGCCAGCAGTGACCCGATCCGGGACAGGGGGAGAGGTTCTCCTGGGGCCAACGTCCTGACTTTC
>-|-|TRBJ2-1|TRBV21-1
CASMTRPDSYNEQFF
TGTGCCAGCATGACTCGCCCGGACTCCTACAATGAGCAGTTCTTC
>-|TRBD1|TRBJ1-2|TRBV25-1
CASSAYGQGYYGYTF
TGTGCCAGCAGTGCTTATGGACAGGGCTACTATGGCTACACCTTC
>-|TRBD2|TRBJ2-7|TRBV28
CASSFGTSGHYEQYF
TGTGCCAGCAGTTTCGGGACTAGCGGACACTACGAGCAGTACTTC
>once|TRBD1|TRBJ2-4|TRBV28
CASSPTGTAKNIQYF
TGTGCCAGCAGTCCCACCGGGACAGCAAAAAACATTCAGTACTTC
>-|-|TRBJ2-5|TRBV28
CASSFGGRQETQYF
TGTGCCAGCAGTTTCGGGGGAAGGCAAGAGACCCAGTACTTC
>-|TRBD2|TRBJ2-7|TRBV11-2
CASSLSTSGSYEQYF
TGTGCCAGCAGCTTAAGCACTAGCGGGTCCTACGAGCAGTACTTC
>-|TRBD1|TRBJ2-7|TRBV7-2
CASSLDGTGPYEQYF
TGTGCCAGCAGCTTAGATGGGACAGGGCCCTACGAGCAGTACTTC
>-|-|TRBJ2-1|TRBV6-4
CASSRRPGNEQFF
TGTGCCAGCAGTCGGCGCCCGGGCAATGAGCAGTTCTTC